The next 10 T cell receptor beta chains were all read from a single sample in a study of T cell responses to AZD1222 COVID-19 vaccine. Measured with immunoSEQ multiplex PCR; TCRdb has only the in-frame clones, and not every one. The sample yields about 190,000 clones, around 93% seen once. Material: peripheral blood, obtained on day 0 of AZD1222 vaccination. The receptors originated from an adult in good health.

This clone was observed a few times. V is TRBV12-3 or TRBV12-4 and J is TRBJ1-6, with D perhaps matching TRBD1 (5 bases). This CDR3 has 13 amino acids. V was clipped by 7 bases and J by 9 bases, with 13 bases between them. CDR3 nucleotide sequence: TGTGCCAGCAACATGGGACCCGCTTCACCCCTCCACTTT. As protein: CASNMGPASPLHF.

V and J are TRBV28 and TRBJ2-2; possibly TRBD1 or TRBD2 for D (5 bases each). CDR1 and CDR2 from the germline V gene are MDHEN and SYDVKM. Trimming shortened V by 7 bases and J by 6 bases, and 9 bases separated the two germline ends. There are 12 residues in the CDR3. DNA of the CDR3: TGTGCCAGCAACCCGGGGCCCGGGGAGCTGTTTTTT. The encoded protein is CASNPGPGELFF.

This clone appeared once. The CDR3 is CASTRGLPAQAFF. The DNA of the CDR3 is TGTGCCAGCACCCGGGGACTCCCAGCCCAAGCTTTCTTT. The genes are TRBV12-3 or TRBV12-4 and TRBJ1-1, with D possibly being TRBD1 (5 bases). The CDR3 length is 13 residues. With 7 bases removed from V and 9 bases from J, the gap between germline ends came to 18 bases.

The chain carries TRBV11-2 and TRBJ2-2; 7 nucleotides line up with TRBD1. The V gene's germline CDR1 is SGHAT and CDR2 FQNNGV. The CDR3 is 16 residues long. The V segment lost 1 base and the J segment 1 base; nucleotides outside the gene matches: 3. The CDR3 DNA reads TGTGCCAGCAGCTTAGGGGGACAGCGGAACACCGGGGAGCTGTTTTTT. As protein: CASSLGGQRNTGELFF.

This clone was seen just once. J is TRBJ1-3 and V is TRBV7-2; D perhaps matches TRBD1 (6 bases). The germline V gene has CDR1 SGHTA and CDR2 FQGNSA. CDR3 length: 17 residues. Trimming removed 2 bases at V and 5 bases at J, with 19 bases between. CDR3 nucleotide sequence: TGTGCCAGCAGCTTAATATGGGAGGGGGTAGGGAGAAACACCATATATTTT. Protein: CASSLIWEGVGRNTIYF. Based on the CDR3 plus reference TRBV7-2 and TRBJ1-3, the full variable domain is GAGVSQSPSNKVTEKGKDVELRCDPISGHTALYWYRQSLGQGLEFLIYFQGNSAPDKSGLPSDRFSAERTGGSVSTLTIQRTQQEDSAVYLCASSLIWEGVGRNTIYFGEGSWLTVV.

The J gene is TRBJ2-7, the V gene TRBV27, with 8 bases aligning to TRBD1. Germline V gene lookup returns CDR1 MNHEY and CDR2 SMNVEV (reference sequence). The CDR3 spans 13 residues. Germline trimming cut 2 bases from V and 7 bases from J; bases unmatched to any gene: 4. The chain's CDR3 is CASSLQGAREQYF. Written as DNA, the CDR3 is TGTGCCAGCAGTTTACAGGGGGCGAGGGAGCAGTACTTC.

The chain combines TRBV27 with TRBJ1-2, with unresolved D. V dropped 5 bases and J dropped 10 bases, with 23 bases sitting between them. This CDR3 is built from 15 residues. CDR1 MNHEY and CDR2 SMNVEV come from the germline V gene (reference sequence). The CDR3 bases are TGTGCCAGCAGTCCTTATGTCGGCAGTAGGGCCCCCTACACCTTC. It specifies CASSPYVGSRAPYTF.

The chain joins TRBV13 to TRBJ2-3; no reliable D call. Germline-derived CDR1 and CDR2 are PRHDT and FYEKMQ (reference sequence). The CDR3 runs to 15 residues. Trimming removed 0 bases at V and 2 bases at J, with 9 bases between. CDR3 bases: TGTGCCAGCAGCTTAGGTGGATCTGCCACAGATACGCAGTATTTT. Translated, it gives CASSLGGSATDTQYF.

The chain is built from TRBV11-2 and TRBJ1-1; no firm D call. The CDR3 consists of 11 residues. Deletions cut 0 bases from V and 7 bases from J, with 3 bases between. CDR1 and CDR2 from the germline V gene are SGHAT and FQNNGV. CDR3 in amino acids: CASSLDSEAFF. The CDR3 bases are TGTGCCAGCAGCTTAGACAGTGAAGCTTTCTTT.

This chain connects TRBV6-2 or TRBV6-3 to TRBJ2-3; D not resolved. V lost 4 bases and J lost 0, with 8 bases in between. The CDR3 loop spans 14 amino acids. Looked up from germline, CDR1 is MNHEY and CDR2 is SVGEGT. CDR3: CASSFGISTDTQYF. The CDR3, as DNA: TGTGCCAGCAGTTTTGGGATCAGCACAGATACGCAGTATTTT.